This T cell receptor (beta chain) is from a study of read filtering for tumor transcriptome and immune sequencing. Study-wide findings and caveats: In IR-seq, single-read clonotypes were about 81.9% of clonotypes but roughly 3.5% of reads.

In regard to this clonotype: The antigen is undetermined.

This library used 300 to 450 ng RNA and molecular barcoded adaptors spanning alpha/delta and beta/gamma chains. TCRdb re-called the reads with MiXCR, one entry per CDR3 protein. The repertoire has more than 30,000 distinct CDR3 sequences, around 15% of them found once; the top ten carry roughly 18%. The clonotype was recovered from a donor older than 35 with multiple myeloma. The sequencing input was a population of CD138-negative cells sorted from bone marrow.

Here the CDR3 DNA reads TGTGCCAGTAGTATAAGACTGTCGAGCACCGGGGAGCTGTTTTTT. Translated, it gives CASSIRLSSTGELFF. V gene TRBV19 combines with J gene TRBJ2-2; D unclear. Looked up from germline, CDR1 is LNHDA and CDR2 is SQIVND (reference sequence). This CDR3 contains 15 residues. V was shortened by 2 bases and J by 4 bases, with 11 bases between the two germline ends.